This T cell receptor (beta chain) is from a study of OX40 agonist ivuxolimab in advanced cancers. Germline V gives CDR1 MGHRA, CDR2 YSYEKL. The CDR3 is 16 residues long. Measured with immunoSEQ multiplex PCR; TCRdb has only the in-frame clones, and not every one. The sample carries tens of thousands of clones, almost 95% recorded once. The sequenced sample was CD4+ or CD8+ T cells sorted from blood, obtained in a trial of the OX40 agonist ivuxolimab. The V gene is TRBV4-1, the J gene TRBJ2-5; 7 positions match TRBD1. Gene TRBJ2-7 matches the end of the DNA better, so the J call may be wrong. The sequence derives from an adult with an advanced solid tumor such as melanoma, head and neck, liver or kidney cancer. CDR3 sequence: CASSQETGQTSYEQYF. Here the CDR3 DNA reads TGCGCCAGCAGCCAGGAGACAGGGCAAACCTCCTACGAGCAGTACTTC.